This TCR beta chain was identified in a study of CD8+CD57+ T cells in acquired aplastic anemia. Study information: Sorted CD4+ plus CD8+ cells gave DNA averaging around 3 ug. Study-wide results and limits: Roughly 31 CD8+ CDR3 sequences were shared between patients and controls.

This clonotype was counted a single time. Its matching antigen is unknown. Patients chosen for sequencing had shown CD8+CD57+ cell expansion by flow cytometry. In all patients, the disease was severe acquired aplastic anemia. The study profiled TCR beta VDJ and CDR3 using genomic DNA as template. TCRdb used MiXCR to reprocess the reads, holding one entry per CDR3 protein. The sample lists about 200,000 distinct CDR3 sequences, less than 75% occurring once. This receptor was obtained from a human donor with aplastic anemia. The sequencing sample was made of sorted CD4+, CD8+, or CD8+CD57+ T cells (not recorded which) from PBMCs.

As DNA, the CDR3 is TGTGCCAGCAGTGAATCCGGGGATCTCCACAATGAGCAGTTCTTC. Translated: CASSESGDLHNEQFF. The rearrangement joins TRBV25-1 to TRBJ2-1, with a weak D call TRBD2 (5 bases). The V end was cut by 1 base, the J end by 5 bases, with 12 bases between. This CDR3 spans 15 amino acids. CDR1 MGHDK and CDR2 SYGVNS come from the germline V gene.